Listed below are T cell receptor beta chains from one sample, sequenced in a study of blood T cell repertoires in COVID-19. TCRdb keeps only in-frame clones here, not all; method: immunoSEQ multiplex PCR. The sample lists tens of thousands of clones, less than 85% occurring once. The sample comprised peripheral blood. The receptors were gathered from a human donor in a cohort sampled during active COVID-19. Both conserved end residues are part of each CDR3. The D gene is left open where the match is weak. Some rows have no size entry. The others give once, few or many, or a class for an expanded clone.

D: NA
size: NA
V: TRBV5-1
J: TRBJ1-1
CDR3: CASSSLGRGTEAFF
DNA: TGCGCCAGCAGCTCCCTGGGGCGTGGCACTGAAGCTTTCTTT

D: NA
size: NA
V: TRBV12-2
J: TRBJ2-1
CDR3: CASRFLFF
DNA: TGTGCAAGTCGCTTTCTGTTCTTC

D: TRBD1
size: NA
V: TRBV7-2
J: TRBJ1-5
CDR3: CASSLGWTGNQPQHF
DNA: TGTGCCAGCAGCTTAGGGTGGACAGGGAATCAGCCCCAGCATTTT

D: TRBD2
size: NA
V: TRBV7-9
J: TRBJ2-1
CDR3: CASSSGTSDYNEQFF
DNA: TGTGCCAGCAGCTCTGGGACTAGCGACTACAATGAGCAGTTCTTC

D: TRBD2
size: NA
V: TRBV19
J: TRBJ2-5
CDR3: CASSTGLAGATGETQYF
DNA: TGTGCCAGTAGTACCGGACTAGCGGGGGCCACGGGAGAGACCCAGTACTTC

D: TRBD2
size: NA
V: TRBV14
J: TRBJ2-7
CDR3: CASSSSGREIYEQYF
DNA: TGTGCCAGCAGCTCAAGCGGGAGGGAGATCTACGAGCAGTACTTC

D: TRBD1
size: NA
V: TRBV6-5
J: TRBJ2-5
CDR3: CASTIRQGQETQYF
DNA: TGTGCCAGCACCATACGACAGGGACAAGAGACCCAGTACTTC

D: NA
size: once
V: TRBV4-2
J: TRBJ1-2
CDR3: CASSQDGGTYGYTF
DNA: TGTGCCAGCAGCCAAGATGGGGGCACCTATGGCTACACCTTC

D: TRBD1
size: NA
V: TRBV7-7
J: TRBJ2-3
CDR3: CASSTGQATDTQYF
DNA: TGTGCTAGCAGCACAGGACAGGCGACAGATACGCAGTATTTT

D: TRBD1
size: NA
V: TRBV3-1/TRBV3-2
J: TRBJ1-1
CDR3: CASSYGTGALNTEAFF
DNA: TGTGCCAGCAGCTACGGGACAGGGGCCTTGAACACTGAAGCTTTCTTT

D: NA
size: once
V: TRBV28
J: TRBJ1-2
CDR3: CASTLATGWGYTF
DNA: TGTGCCAGCACCCTCGCCACCGGGTGGGGCTACACCTTC

D: NA
size: NA
V: TRBV19
J: TRBJ2-1
CDR3: CASSDKGDGYNEQFF
DNA: TGTGCCAGTAGCGATAAGGGAGACGGCTACAATGAGCAGTTCTTC

D: NA
size: NA
V: TRBV3-1/TRBV3-2
J: TRBJ2-5
CDR3: CASSQDHSKETQYF
DNA: TGTGCCAGCAGCCAAGATCACAGTAAAGAGACCCAGTACTTC